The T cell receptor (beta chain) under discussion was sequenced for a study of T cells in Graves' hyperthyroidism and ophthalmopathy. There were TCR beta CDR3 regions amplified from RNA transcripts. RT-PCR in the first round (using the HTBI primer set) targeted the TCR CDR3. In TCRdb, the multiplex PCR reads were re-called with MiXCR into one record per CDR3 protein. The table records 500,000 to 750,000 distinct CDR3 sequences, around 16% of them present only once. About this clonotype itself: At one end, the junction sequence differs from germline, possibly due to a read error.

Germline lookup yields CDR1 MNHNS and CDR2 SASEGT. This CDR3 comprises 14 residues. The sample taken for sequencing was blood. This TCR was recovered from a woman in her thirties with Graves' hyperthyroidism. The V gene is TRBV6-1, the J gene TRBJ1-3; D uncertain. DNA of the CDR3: TGTGCCAGCAACCCAAAGAACTCTGGAAACACCCTATATTTT. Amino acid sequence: CASNPKNSGNTLYF.